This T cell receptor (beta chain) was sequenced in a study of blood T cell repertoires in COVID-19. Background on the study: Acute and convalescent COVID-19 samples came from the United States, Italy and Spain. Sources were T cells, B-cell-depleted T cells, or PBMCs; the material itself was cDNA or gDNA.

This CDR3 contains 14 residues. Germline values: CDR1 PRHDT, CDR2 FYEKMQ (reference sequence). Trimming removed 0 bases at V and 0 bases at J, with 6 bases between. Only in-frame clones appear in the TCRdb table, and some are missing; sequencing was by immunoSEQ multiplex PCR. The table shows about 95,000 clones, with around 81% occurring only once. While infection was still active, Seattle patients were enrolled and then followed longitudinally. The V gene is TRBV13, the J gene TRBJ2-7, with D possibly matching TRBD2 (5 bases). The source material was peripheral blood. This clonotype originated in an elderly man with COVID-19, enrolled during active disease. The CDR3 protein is CASSLGRGSYEQYF. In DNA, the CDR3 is TGTGCCAGCAGCTTAGGTCGGGGCTCCTACGAGCAGTACTTC.